These 19 T cell receptor beta chains were all obtained from the same sample, sequenced in a study of CD8 T cells in ankylosing spondylitis. TCRdb re-called the 5' RACE reads through MiXCR, storing one row per CDR3 protein. The table shows about 110,000 distinct CDR3 sequences, with 24% occurring only once. The sequenced sample consisted of synovial fluid, either unsorted or a sorted T cell fraction (not recorded which). Every receptor here comes from a male donor with ankylosing spondylitis.

This clonotype was recorded a few times. The CDR3 DNA follows: TGTGCCAGCAGGAGCCGGGACAGGAGGAATTCACCCCTCCACTTT. Encoded protein: CASRSRDRRNSPLHF. The chain is built from TRBV12-3 or TRBV12-4 and TRBJ1-6; 8 nucleotides line up with TRBD1. V trimming: 6 bases; J trimming: 7 bases; junction bases outside the gene matches: 8. CDR3 length: 15 residues.

This clonotype has more than one count but fewer than ten. This sequence joins TRBV15 and TRBJ2-7; D gene ambiguous. Trimming removed 3 bases at V and 1 base at J, with 7 bases between. Germline V gene data show CDR1 as LNHNV and CDR2 as YYDKDF (reference sequence). This CDR3 is 13 amino acids long. The CDR3 coding sequence is TGTGCCACCAGCAGGGATAAATCCTACGAGCAGTACTTC. This encodes CATSRDKSYEQYF.

This chain joins TRBV20-1 and TRBJ2-6, with 8 bases identical to TRBD2. The CDR3 has 14 amino acids. CDR1 and CDR2 (germline): DFQATT, SNEGSKA (reference sequence). V gave up 5 bases and J gave up 3 bases; unmatched junction bases: 3. In nucleotides, the CDR3 is TGCAGTGCTCAGGCGGGAGGTGGGGCCAACGTCCTGACTTTC. Residues: CSAQAGGGANVLTF.

This chain links TRBV14 with TRBJ2-1, with D unclear. The CDR3 length is 16 residues. V shed 4 bases and J shed 3 bases, with 16 bases lying between them. Looked up from germline, CDR1 is SGHDN and CDR2 is FVKESK. The CDR3 DNA reads as TGTGCCAGCAGCCCGGATGTCGGCCGCTTCTACAATGAGCAGTTCTTC. This encodes CASSPDVGRFYNEQFF.

This chain uses TRBV7-8 with TRBJ1-1; D gene ambiguous. CDR1 is SGHVS, CDR2 FQNEAQ, per germline. Trimming cost V 4 bases and J 2 bases, with 11 bases left between them. There are 14 residues in the CDR3. CDR3 nucleotides: TGTGCCAGCAGCTCTCATACACGTAACACTGAAGCTTTCTTT. Residues: CASSSHTRNTEAFF.

The gene calls are TRBV7-9 and TRBJ1-1; TRBD1 matches at 10 bases. J lost 11 bases, V lost 0 bases, and 12 bases had no gene match. Germline CDR1 SEHNR, CDR2 FQNEAQ (reference sequence). The CDR3 sequence is 16 residues long. CDR3 sequence (DNA): TGTGCCAGCAGCTTAGCGAGCGGGACAGGGGTTTGGTGGGCTTTCTTT. Encoded protein: CASSLASGTGVWWAFF.

This clonotype was counted at least ten times. DNA for the CDR3: TGTGCCAGCAGTGCATCGCCGGGTGGGGGGATTGGTCAGCCCCAGCATTTT. Translating it yields CASSASPGGGIGQPQHF. The chain joins TRBV6-1 to TRBJ1-5, with a possible D match to TRBD1 (5 bases). With 4 bases removed from V and 6 bases from J, the gap between germline ends came to 22 bases. CDR1 is MNHNS, CDR2 SASEGT, per germline. The CDR3 contains 17 residues.

The chain links TRBV10-3 to TRBJ2-1, with D maybe TRBD1 (5 bases). The CDR3 is made up of 13 amino acids. From germline, CDR1 is ENHRY and CDR2 SYGVKD. V was pared by 2 bases and J by 7 bases, with 9 bases between. The CDR3 spells CAISERGGNEQFF. The DNA of the CDR3 is TGTGCCATCAGTGAGAGGGGTGGGAATGAGCAGTTCTTC.

The V call is TRBV5-1, the J call TRBJ2-1; D unresolved. The germline V and J ends were trimmed by 7 bases and 4 bases, with 6 bases remaining between them. Germline V gene data show CDR1 as SGHRS and CDR2 as YFSETQ. This CDR3 has 11 amino acids. This CDR3 reads CASAGYNEQFF. As DNA, the CDR3 is TGCGCCAGCGCTGGATACAATGAGCAGTTCTTC. Variable domain in full (rest from reference TRBV5-1 and TRBJ2-1): KAGVTQTPRYLIKTRGQQVTLSCSPISGHRSVSWYQQTPGQGLQFLFEYFSETQRNKGNFPGRFSGRQFSNSRSEMNVSTLELGDSALYLCASAGYNEQFFGPGTRLTVL.

This clonotype appeared a few times. The gene calls are TRBV5-1 and TRBJ2-7; D might be TRBD1 or TRBD2, each matching 5 bases. Germline CDR1 SGHRS, CDR2 YFSETQ. V was pared by 0 bases and J by 1 base, with 11 bases between. CDR3 length: 15 amino acids. CDR3 coding DNA: TGCGCCAGCAGCTTGGGGGACGGCTGGTCCTACGAGCAGTACGTC. Translation: CASSLGDGWSYEQYV.

The CDR3 is CSAADISGNTIYF. The CDR3 coding sequence is TGCAGTGCCGCGGACATCTCTGGAAACACCATATATTTT. This chain joins TRBV20-1 and TRBJ1-3; a weak D match, TRBD1 (5 bases). The germline gives CDR1 DFQATT, CDR2 SNEGSKA (reference sequence). This CDR3 region has 13 residues. Trimming took 6 bases from V and 0 from J, leaving 9 bases between them.

V is TRBV29-1 and J is TRBJ1-2; D gene unclear. The CDR3 covers 12 residues. In germline, CDR1 is SQVTM, CDR2 ANQGSEA. Trimming removed 7 bases from V and 1 base from J, with 10 bases in between. The chain's CDR3 is CSATSLNYGYTF. The CDR3 DNA reads TGCAGCGCCACCAGCCTTAACTATGGCTACACCTTC.

This chain joins TRBV10-3 and TRBJ2-2, with TRBD2 matching 8 bases. The CDR3 is 14 residues long. Trimming removed 6 bases from V and 4 bases from J; junction bases left unmatched: 4. Germline lookup yields CDR1 ENHRY and CDR2 SYGVKD. CDR3 nucleotides: TGTGCCATCAGAGAGCGGGAGAGCACCGGGGAGCTGTTTTTT. Protein product: CAIRERESTGELFF.

This rearrangement joins TRBV28 to TRBJ2-7; TRBD2 matches at 7 bases. CDR1 and CDR2 from the germline V gene are MDHEN and SYDVKM. The CDR3 runs to 14 residues. The V gene end was trimmed by 6 bases and the J gene end by 3 bases; junction bases not matched to a gene: 8. CDR3 DNA: TGTGCCAGCAGCCTAGCGGAAGGTGTCTACGAGCAGTACTTC. Protein sequence: CASSLAEGVYEQYF.

This clonotype was seen a handful of times. V is TRBV20-1 and J is TRBJ2-5; 7 bases line up with TRBD1. The CDR3 extends over 14 amino acids. V lost 5 bases, J lost 2 bases, and 8 bases stayed unmatched. Per the germline V gene, CDR1 is DFQATT and CDR2 is SNEGSKA (reference sequence). The CDR3, as DNA: TGCAGTGCTGGGGGACAGCCACCACAAGAGACCCAGTACTTC. Protein: CSAGGQPPQETQYF.

There are a few counts of this clonotype. The gene calls are TRBV20-1 and TRBJ2-7; TRBD2 matches 7 bases. After removal of 5 bases from V and 2 bases from J, the junction contained 21 bases not matched to a gene. The CDR3 length is 18 residues. Looked up from germline, CDR1 is DFQATT and CDR2 is SNEGSKA (reference sequence). The CDR3 DNA sequence: TGCAGTGCTGGGGGGGGGTTGAGCGGGGCGACAAACGCCTACGAGCAGTACTTC. It encodes CSAGGGLSGATNAYEQYF.

The table lists this clonotype with many counts. The chain carries TRBV11-2 and TRBJ2-7, with D perhaps given as TRBD1 or TRBD2 (5 bases each). The length of the CDR3 is 15 residues. The V end was cut by 3 bases, the J end by 4 bases, with 16 bases between. Germline lookup yields CDR1 SGHAT and CDR2 FQNNGV. The CDR3: CASSLGTLHTYEQYF. The CDR3 bases are TGTGCCAGCAGCTTGGGGACCCTGCATACGTACGAGCAGTACTTC. Complete variable domain (other parts from reference TRBV11-2 and TRBJ2-7): EAGVAQSPRYKIIEKRQSVAFWCNPISGHATLYWYQQILGQGPKLLIQFQNNGVVDDSQLPKDRFSAERLKGVDSTLKIQPAKLEDSAVYLCASSLGTLHTYEQYFGPGTRLTVT.

The V and J genes are TRBV7-2 and TRBJ2-7; 9 bases match TRBD1. Trimming cost V 5 bases and J 6 bases; bases outside gene matches: 5. The germline V gene has CDR1 SGHTA and CDR2 FQGNSA. This CDR3 is 13 amino acids long. Here the CDR3 reads CASSTRQGGEQYV. In DNA, the CDR3 is TGTGCCAGCAGCACCAGACAGGGGGGCGAGCAGTACGTC.

The chain links TRBV7-9 to TRBJ1-6, with 10 bases matching TRBD1. Per the germline V gene, CDR1 is SEHNR and CDR2 is FQNEAQ (reference sequence). The length of the CDR3 is 16 residues. V lost 5 bases, J lost 10 bases, and 11 bases stayed unmatched. In DNA, the CDR3 is TGTGCCAGCAGCCCCCAGACAGGGGGCGGGGGGTCACCCCTCCACTTT. It yields the protein CASSPQTGGGGSPLHF.